One and the same sample provided the 5 T cell receptor beta chains below, sequenced in a study of T cell repertoires in cytomegalovirus infection. No antigen has been assigned to these receptors. TCRdb called the reads again in MiXCR, with one record for every CDR3 protein. The top ten clones hold about 21% of a sample with approximately 280,000 distinct CDR3 sequences, less than 25% of them seen once. Sequenced here: cultured PBMCs, sampled from culture after CMV antigen stimulation. The receptors originated from a human donor in good health (CMV status not recorded). Some clones in this sample may be carry-over from other donors' samples.

The chain carries TRBV12-3 or TRBV12-4 and TRBJ2-1, with 8 nucleotides matching TRBD1. The CDR3 is 15 residues long. J was trimmed by 6 bases and V by 5 bases; bases with no gene match: 9. The CDR3 DNA follows: TGTGCCAGCAGTCTCGGGACAGGAGGGATCAATGAGCAGTTCTTC. It specifies CASSLGTGGINEQFF.

The V call is TRBV10-3, the J call TRBJ2-1; no firm D call. V dropped 10 bases and J dropped 8 bases, with 12 bases sitting between them. The CDR3 has 11 amino acids. Germline V lookup: CDR1 ENHRY, CDR2 SYGVKD. In DNA, the CDR3 is TGTGCCACCAAGCGCGAGTATGAGCAGTTCTTC. Translation: CATKREYEQFF.

This clonotype showed up many times. V and J are TRBV7-2 and TRBJ1-3, with 8 bases aligning to TRBD1. Germline V gene sequence: CDR1 SGHTA, CDR2 FQGNSA. The length of the CDR3 is 14 residues. Trimming cost V 7 bases and J 8 bases; bases outside gene matches: 10. CDR3 DNA: TGTGCCAGCACCTTTTGGGACAGGTGGGACACCATATATTTT. Translation gives CASTFWDRWDTIYF.

The sample holds many counts of this clonotype. This chain connects TRBV7-2 to TRBJ2-7; possible D gene TRBD1, 6 bases. Trimming pared 3 bases from V and 3 bases from J, leaving 18 bases between. The germline V gene encodes CDR1 SGHTA and CDR2 FQGNSA. CDR3 length: 16 residues. The CDR3 sequence: CASSFSSTGWIYEQYF. CDR3 DNA sequence: TGTGCCAGCAGCTTCTCCTCGACAGGTTGGATCTACGAGCAGTACTTC.

DNA of the CDR3: TGTGCCATCAGTGAGTCGTCTGAAGCTTTCTTT. This sequence encodes CAISESSEAFF. The gene calls are TRBV10-3 and TRBJ1-1; D uncertain. The CDR3 loop spans 11 amino acids. Germline-derived CDR1 and CDR2 are ENHRY and SYGVKD. The V gene lost 0 bases and the J gene lost 6 bases, with 2 bases spanning the gap.